Sequencing of this TCR beta chain was carried out in a study of blood T cell repertoires in COVID-19. This CDR3 comprises 15 residues. From germline, CDR1 is MGHRA and CDR2 YSYEKL. J was trimmed by 4 bases and V by 5 bases; bases with no gene match: 10. Authors' processing steps: Amplified reference gene primers provided the basis for estimating nucleated cell counts. TCRdb keeps only in-frame clones here, not all; method: immunoSEQ multiplex PCR. The D gene and trimming were derived from the DNA, and the V and J assignments and clone size from that table. Found here are over 450,000 clones, about 89% of them singletons; the top ten hold 7.8%.

The chain is built from TRBV4-1 and TRBJ1-2; 7 positions agree with TRBD1. The receptor comes from a woman aged 45 to 65 with COVID-19, enrolled during active disease. The sample taken for sequencing was peripheral blood. The chain's CDR3 is CASSTPGGESYGYTF. CDR3 nucleotide sequence: TGCGCCAGCAGCACTCCAGGGGGTGAGAGCTATGGCTACACCTTC.